The 24 T cell receptor beta chains below come from one sample, sequenced in a study of blood T cell repertoires in COVID-19. TCRdb's table, derived via immunoSEQ multiplex PCR, lists solely in-frame clones and lacks some. The repertoire has some 200,000 clones, around 81% of them found once; the top ten carry over 2.5%. Sequenced input: peripheral blood. The origin of the receptors is a woman in her 30s who had recovered from COVID-19.

The CDR3 is CASSYSSGDNEQFF. The CDR3 coding sequence is TGTGCCAGCAGTTACTCTAGCGGGGACAATGAGCAGTTCTTC. J is TRBJ2-1 and V is TRBV6-5; TRBD2 aligns across 8 bases. The CDR3 extends over 14 amino acids. CDR1 is MNHEY and CDR2 is SVGAGI in the germline V gene. Unmatched junction bases numbered 0, after V lost 0 bases and J lost 5 bases.

The chain is built from TRBV9 and TRBJ1-3; D remains unclear. The CDR3 is 15 residues long. V shed 0 bases and J shed 6 bases, with 13 bases lying between them. Germline CDR1 is SGDLS and CDR2 is YYNGEE. CDR3 protein: CASSVAVSGENTIYF. In DNA form, the CDR3 reads TGTGCCAGCAGCGTAGCGGTCAGCGGTGAAAACACCATATATTTT.

In DNA, the CDR3 is TGTGCCAGCAGCTTAGCGCAGGGGGGCTCAGCTTTCTTT. Its translation is CASSLAQGGSAFF. The chain uses TRBV11-1 and TRBJ1-1; 7 bases agree with TRBD1. The CDR3 consists of 13 residues. Germline CDR1 is SGHAT and CDR2 is FQDESV (reference sequence). Trimming took 0 bases from V and 10 from J; bases not matched to a gene: 5.

V and J are TRBV19 and TRBJ1-1; possibly TRBD1 for D (6 bases). CDR3 size: 14 residues. Per the germline V gene, CDR1 is LNHDA and CDR2 is SQIVND (reference sequence). V gave up 6 bases and J gave up 7 bases, with 18 bases separating them. The CDR3 spells CASSGGGRVFEAFF. CDR3 in DNA: TGTGCCAGTAGCGGGGGGGGCCGGGTGTTTGAAGCTTTCTTT.

This clone was detected only a few times. The chain has TRBV5-1 and TRBJ2-5; 10 positions agree with TRBD2. V shed 0 bases, J shed 1 base, and the junction held 0 bases outside the gene matches. Per germline, CDR1 SGHRS and CDR2 YFSETQ. There are 15 residues in the CDR3. Here the CDR3 DNA reads TGCGCCAGCAGCTTGGGACTAGCGGGCCAAGAGACCCAGTACTTC. Protein product: CASSLGLAGQETQYF. The full variable domain, rest sourced from reference TRBV5-1 and TRBJ2-5, is KAGVTQTPRYLIKTRGQQVTLSCSPISGHRSVSWYQQTPGQGLQFLFEYFSETQRNKGNFPGRFSGRQFSNSRSEMNVSTLELGDSALYLCASSLGLAGQETQYFGPGTRLLVL.

In regard to this clone: One junction end disagrees with the germline gene, perhaps due to a read error. CDR3 DNA: TGTGCTAGCAGCCCGGGGTACGCGGGAGGTATAAGGGAGCAGTTCTTC. Translation: CASSPGYAGGIREQFF. The chain is built from TRBV7-7 and TRBJ2-1; 8 bases align to TRBD2. This CDR3 comprises 16 residues. Germline lookup yields CDR1 SSHAT and CDR2 FNYEAQ (reference sequence). Variable domain in full (rest from reference TRBV7-7 and TRBJ2-1): GAGVSQSPRYKVTKRGQDVTLRCDPISSHATLYWYQQALGQGPEFLTYFNYEAQPDKSGLPSDRFSAERPEGSISTLTIQRTEQRDSAMYRCASSPGYAGGIREQFFGPGTRLTVL.

V is TRBV28 and J is TRBJ1-1; D unclear. Trimming removed 7 bases from V and 3 bases from J, with 12 bases in between. Germline V lookup: CDR1 MDHEN, CDR2 SYDVKM. The CDR3 contains 13 residues. The CDR3 loop reads CASNSGWDTEAFF. CDR3 coding DNA: TGTGCCAGCAATTCAGGCTGGGACACTGAAGCTTTCTTT.

The chain is built from TRBV27 and TRBJ1-6, with a tentative D call TRBD1 (5 bases). V was shortened by 6 bases and J by 0 bases, with 9 bases between the two germline ends. CDR3 length: 15 amino acids. The germline CDR1 and CDR2 sequences are MNHEY and SMNVEV (reference sequence). Here the CDR3 DNA reads TGTGCCAGCAGAACAGGAACCTCCTATAATTCACCCCTCCACTTT. Protein product: CASRTGTSYNSPLHF.

The rearrangement links TRBV27 to TRBJ2-7; 7 nucleotides match TRBD1. V shed 5 bases, J shed 0 bases, and the junction held 10 bases outside the gene matches. Germline V CDR1 and CDR2: MNHEY, SMNVEV (reference sequence). The CDR3 is made up of 16 amino acids. This chain's CDR3 is CASSRTGAAPSYEQYF. In nucleotides, the CDR3 is TGTGCCAGCAGTCGTACAGGGGCCGCCCCCTCCTACGAGCAGTACTTC.

This chain connects TRBV14 to TRBJ1-2; possibly TRBD1 for D (6 bases). Trimming removed 0 bases at V and 6 bases at J, with 14 bases between. The CDR3 consists of 15 residues. CDR1 SGHDN and CDR2 FVKESK come from the germline V gene. As DNA, the CDR3 is TGTGCCAGCAGCCAAGATCAGACAGGACCCAATGGCTACACCTTC. As protein: CASSQDQTGPNGYTF.

The rearrangement uses TRBV19 and TRBJ2-2, with a possible D match to TRBD2 (5 bases). Germline V gives CDR1 LNHDA, CDR2 SQIVND (reference sequence). With 3 bases removed from V and 6 bases from J, the gap between germline ends came to 5 bases. The CDR3 is 12 amino acids. As DNA, the CDR3 is TGTGCCAGTAGTATGAGGGCCGGGGAGCTGTTTTTT. This codes for CASSMRAGELFF.

V usage is TRBV2 and J usage is TRBJ1-2; D not certain. Germline lookup yields CDR1 SNHLY and CDR2 FYNNEI. The CDR3 has 13 residues. V was pared by 7 bases and J by 7 bases, with 16 bases between. As DNA, the CDR3 is TGTGCCAGCACCCCCGCCAGGATGGTTGGCTACACCTTC. Its protein product is CASTPARMVGYTF.

This clone was found once. The chain links TRBV5-4 to TRBJ2-3, with D hard to call. V was clipped by 3 bases and J by 13 bases, with 12 bases between them. Per germline, CDR1 SGHNT and CDR2 YYREEE (reference sequence). The CDR3 runs to 11 residues. CDR3: CASSSGPSEYF. CDR3 sequence (DNA): TGTGCCAGCAGCTCAGGCCCCTCCGAGTATTTT.

J is TRBJ2-2 and V is TRBV2; 9 bases fit TRBD1. The CDR3 loop spans 15 amino acids. V gave up 9 bases and J gave up 2 bases; unmatched junction bases: 7. Germline lookup yields CDR1 SNHLY and CDR2 FYNNEI. CDR3 protein: CARGRDRVNTGELFF. The CDR3 coding sequence is TGTGCCAGAGGGCGGGACAGGGTCAACACCGGGGAGCTGTTTTTT.

The J gene is TRBJ2-7, the V gene TRBV5-1; D is possibly TRBD1 (5 bases). Trimming took off 2 bases at V and 5 bases at J, with 14 bases between the two ends. The V gene's germline CDR1 is SGHRS and CDR2 YFSETQ. This CDR3 is 14 amino acids long. The CDR3 is CASSFRPGANEQYF. CDR3 coding DNA: TGCGCCAGCAGCTTCCGTCCTGGGGCCAACGAGCAGTACTTC.

This rearrangement joins TRBV18 to TRBJ2-1; 14 bases map to TRBD2. The CDR3 is 16 amino acids. CDR1 is KGHSH, CDR2 LQKENI, per germline. Germline trimming cut 3 bases from V and 6 bases from J; bases unmatched to any gene: 4. In DNA, the CDR3 is TGTGCCAGCTCACCTCCCGGACTAGCGGGAGGCAATGAGCAGTTCTTC. Translated, it gives CASSPPGLAGGNEQFF.

The V and J genes are TRBV5-1 and TRBJ2-5; 10 nucleotides match TRBD2. Germline trimming cut 0 bases from V and 2 bases from J; bases unmatched to any gene: 4. Per germline, CDR1 SGHRS and CDR2 YFSETQ. There are 16 residues in the CDR3. The CDR3 nucleotides read TGCGCCAGCAGCTTGGGCCCGACTAGCGGGCAAGAGACCCAGTACTTC. This gives the protein CASSLGPTSGQETQYF.

V and J are TRBV6-5 and TRBJ2-1; no firm D call. The CDR3 contains 13 residues. Between the trimmed V and J ends, which lost 6 bases and 0 bases, there was a span of 6 bases. The germline CDR1 and CDR2 sequences are MNHEY and SVGAGI. The DNA of the CDR3 is TGTGCCAGCAGCACGAGCTCCTACAATGAGCAGTTCTTC. This sequence encodes CASSTSSYNEQFF.

V usage is TRBV10-2 and J usage is TRBJ2-7; 9 bases align to TRBD1. V dropped 1 base and J dropped 4; count of bases not matched to a gene: 11. The germline V gene has CDR1 WSHSY and CDR2 SAAADI. CDR3 length: 17 amino acids. This CDR3 reads CASSEWGPGQGVYEQYF. Written as DNA, the CDR3 is TGCGCCAGCAGTGAGTGGGGCCCGGGACAGGGTGTGTACGAGCAGTACTTC.

This clone has more than one count but fewer than ten. The rearrangement joins TRBV15 to TRBJ2-1, with TRBD2 as a possible D gene (5 bases). Germline V lookup: CDR1 LNHNV, CDR2 YYDKDF (reference sequence). The CDR3 runs 14 residues. Trimming pared 5 bases from V and 5 bases from J, leaving 13 bases between. The DNA of the CDR3 is TGTGCCACCAGCCCAAGGACTCTTAACAATGAGCAGTTCTTC. Amino acids: CATSPRTLNNEQFF.

This clone has a handful of counts. The rearrangement joins TRBV5-1 to TRBJ2-7; 11 bases match TRBD1. This CDR3 is built from 16 residues. V shed 3 bases and J 3 bases; nucleotides not matched to a gene: 8. Germline V gene data show CDR1 as SGHRS and CDR2 as YFSETQ. CDR3 residues: CASSSGQGVTGYEQYF. CDR3 coding DNA: TGCGCCAGCAGCTCGGGACAGGGGGTAACAGGCTACGAGCAGTACTTC.

The chain carries TRBV28 and TRBJ2-3; 10 nucleotides match TRBD1. Looked up from germline, CDR1 is MDHEN and CDR2 is SYDVKM. Trimming at V came to 3 bases and at J to 3 bases, leaving 3 bases not matched to a gene. The CDR3 is 15 residues long. Written as DNA, the CDR3 is TGTGCCAGCAGTTTGAGGACAGGGGGGACAGATACGCAGTATTTT. This codes for CASSLRTGGTDTQYF.

V is TRBV11-2 and J is TRBJ1-6; D uncertain. Germline CDR1 is SGHAT and CDR2 is FQNNGV. V was shortened by 2 bases and J by 6 bases, with 20 bases between the two germline ends. CDR3 size: 18 residues. This CDR3 reads CASSLFYTSGRFNSPLHF. The CDR3 DNA reads TGTGCCAGCAGCTTATTCTATACGAGTGGCAGGTTTAATTCACCCCTCCACTTT.

This chain links TRBV18 with TRBJ2-5; TRBD1 agrees at 7 bases. Germline V lookup: CDR1 KGHSH, CDR2 LQKENI. With V trimmed by 4 bases and J by 4 bases, 6 bases remained unmatched. The CDR3 length is 14 residues. The CDR3: CASSRGTEGETQYF. DNA of the CDR3: TGTGCCAGCTCACGAGGGACAGAAGGAGAGACCCAGTACTTC. Drawing the rest from reference TRBV18 and TRBJ2-5, the complete variable domain is NAGVMQNPRHLVRRRGQEARLRCSPMKGHSHVYWYRQLPEEGLKFMVYLQKENIIDESGMPKERFSAEFPKEGPSILRIQQVVRGDSAAYFCASSRGTEGETQYFGPGTRLLVL.